The following is a T cell receptor (beta chain) sequence with its context. What it binds is not known. V shed 4 bases and J shed 4 bases, with 20 bases lying between them. The CDR3 runs 17 residues. Germline CDR1 reads LGHNT; CDR2 reads FRNRAP. This sample is drawn from a study of B cell selection in AIRE deficiency. Study outcomes and limitations: Healthy donors alone shared roughly 32% of 3,500 to 4,000 Treg sequences; patients alone more than 8.5%. Shared Treg sequences had shorter CDR3s, biased toward rearrangements with few non-templated insertions. Patient Tconv and Treg cells showed healthy-like TCRBV usage, CDR3 length, diversity.

Sorted regulatory T cells were CD4-positive, CD25-high and CD127-low or negative. Controls came from healthy donors unrelated to patients. Sequenced by immunoSEQ multiplex PCR; TCRdb stores in-frame clones only, minus some. Of about 22,000 clones listed, 80% to 95% are singletons. The sequencing sample was made of CD4+CD25+ Tregs sorted from PBMCs. The chain combines TRBV12-5 with TRBJ1-3; TRBD1 might be the D (5 bases). The TCR comes from a human donor in good health. The CDR3 is CASGSLPSHRFGNTIYF. CDR3 nucleotides: TGTGCTAGTGGTTCGCTCCCTTCCCACAGGTTCGGAAACACCATATATTTT.